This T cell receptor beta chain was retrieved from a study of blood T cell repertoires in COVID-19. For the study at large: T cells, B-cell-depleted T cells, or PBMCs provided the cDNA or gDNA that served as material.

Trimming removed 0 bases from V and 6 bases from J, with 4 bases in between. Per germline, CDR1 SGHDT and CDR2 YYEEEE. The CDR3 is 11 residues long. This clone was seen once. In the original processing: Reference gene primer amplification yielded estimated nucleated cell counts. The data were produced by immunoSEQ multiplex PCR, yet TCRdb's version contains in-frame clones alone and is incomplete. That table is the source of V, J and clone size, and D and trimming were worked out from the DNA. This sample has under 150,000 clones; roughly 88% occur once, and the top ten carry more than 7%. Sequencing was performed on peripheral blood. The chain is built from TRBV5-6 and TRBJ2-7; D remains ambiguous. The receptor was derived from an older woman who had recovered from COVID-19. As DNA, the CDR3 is TGTGCCAGCAGCTTGGCAGGCGAGCAGTACTTC. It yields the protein CASSLAGEQYF.